The present TCR beta chain was sequenced within a study of Ad26.COV2.S vaccination and SARS-CoV-2 variants. The repertoire was sequenced with immunoSEQ multiplex PCR; TCRdb's copy has only in-frame clones and lacks some. Here the sample spans about 400,000 clones, about 88% being singletons. Study-level findings and limits: Total T cell responses were possibly underestimated by TCR breadth and depth analyses.

Treatment specified: some 19 received Ad26.COV2.S at low or high dose, single or two shots; about 5 received placebo; per-sample allocation not given. Collection of the samples took place on day 63 after the first injection of vaccine or placebo. Spike of the Wuhan-strain SARS-CoV-2 was expressed by an Ad26 vector, which formed the vaccine. Comments on this clone: Its antigen is undetermined.

This CDR3 has 15 residues. Germline CDR1 reads LGHNA; CDR2 reads YNFKEQ. V lost 4 bases and J 3 bases, leaving 15 bases between the germline ends. This receptor was obtained from a person between 18 and 65 years old who received the Ad26.COV2.S COVID-19 vaccine or a placebo. The chain recombines TRBV4-2 with TRBJ1-1, with D perhaps TRBD1 (5 bases). This specimen consisted of peripheral blood, obtained in a trial of Ad26.COV2.S vaccine versus placebo. CDR3 amino acids: CASSLTGGTDTEAFF. DNA for the CDR3: TGTGCCAGCAGCCTCACGGGGGGGACGGACACTGAAGCTTTCTTT.